This TCR beta chain was obtained from a study of T cells after yellow fever vaccination. As TCR cDNA was made by 5'RACE template switching, a universal primer site and UMIs were added. From the 5' RACE reads, TCRdb called clonotypes with MiXCR, one entry per CDR3 protein. The sample carries hundreds of thousands of distinct CDR3 sequences, about 8.7% recorded once. Overall study findings and caveats: The bulk population could contribute abundant contaminating clonotypes to FACS-sorted repertoires. By day 5 rather than day 15, the secondary response had peaked, though it was weaker. The study re-detected most primary-vaccination clones after the booster (around 96% CD4, roughly 85% CD8).

Concerning this clonotype itself: Its antigen is undetermined.

Per germline, CDR1 DFQATT and CDR2 SNEGSKA (reference sequence). V lost 1 base to trimming and J lost 3 bases, with 13 bases between them. The CDR3 covers 15 residues. V and J are TRBV20-1 and TRBJ1-5, with a possible D match to TRBD1 (5 bases). The input for sequencing was PBMCs, taken on the day of the first yellow fever vaccination. The TCR sequence derives from a man aged 18 to 30 who received the YFV17D yellow fever vaccine. The CDR3 here is CSARGGTGVNQPQHF. The CDR3 coding sequence is TGCAGTGCTAGAGGTGGGACGGGAGTCAATCAGCCCCAGCATTTT.